This entry lists 16 T cell receptor beta chains sequenced from one sample in a study of CD8 T cells in ankylosing spondylitis. TCRdb analysed the 5' RACE reads with MiXCR anew, one entry per CDR3 protein. The sample has roughly 230,000 distinct CDR3 sequences; about 10% are singletons. Sequenced: blood, either unsorted or a sorted T cell fraction (not recorded which). All receptors come from a male donor with ankylosing spondylitis or in good health (not recorded which).

This clonotype has a handful of counts. V and J are TRBV29-1 and TRBJ2-3, with D perhaps given as TRBD1 or TRBD2 (5 bases each). This CDR3 contains 13 residues. Germline V gene sequence: CDR1 SQVTM, CDR2 ANQGSEA. Trimming left V 0 bases short and J 7 bases short, with 11 bases between. As DNA, the CDR3 is TGCAGCGTTGAAGAGTGGGGGACGAATACGCAGTATTTT. This gives the protein CSVEEWGTNTQYF.

The chain links TRBV11-2 to TRBJ2-3, with 10 positions matching TRBD2. The CDR3 is 16 amino acids. After removal of 1 base from V and 5 bases from J, the junction contained 6 bases not matched to a gene. Germline CDR1 and CDR2: SGHAT and FQNNGV. This chain's CDR3 is CASSLGGLAGVDTQYF. The CDR3 DNA sequence: TGTGCCAGCAGCTTAGGTGGCCTAGCGGGAGTAGATACGCAGTATTTT.

This clonotype was recorded at least ten times. The chain carries TRBV9 and TRBJ1-1; D gene uncertain. This CDR3 region has 15 residues. The V and J ends lost 0 bases and 1 base respectively, with 10 bases between them. Germline V CDR1 and CDR2: SGDLS, YYNGEE. CDR3 region: CASSVEATANTEAFF. In DNA form, the CDR3 reads TGTGCCAGCAGCGTAGAAGCGACGGCGAACACTGAAGCTTTCTTT.

The table lists this clonotype with many counts. The chain employs TRBV6-1 and TRBJ2-7; 10 positions match TRBD1. The CDR3 is made up of 15 amino acids. CDR1 and CDR2 from the germline V gene are MNHNS and SASEGT. J gave up 9 bases and V 5 bases, and 13 bases lay outside the gene matches. The CDR3, as DNA: TGTGCCAGCAGTCCTGGACAGGGGGATTACGTCGGGCAGTACTTC. Translated: CASSPGQGDYVGQYF.

As concerns this clonotype: Possible read error: a much larger clone is one base away. This chain connects TRBV7-2 to TRBJ1-1; D remains ambiguous. The CDR3 has 15 amino acids. Germline-derived CDR1 and CDR2 are SGHTA and FQGNSA. CDR3 in amino acids: CASTPYRTANTEALF. The CDR3 DNA is TGTGCCAGCACCCCTTACCGCACAGCGAACACTGAAGCTTTGTTT.

The chain joins TRBV7-2 to TRBJ2-5, with 8 bases lining up with TRBD1. The CDR3 loop spans 17 amino acids. V was pared by 1 base and J by 2 bases, with 9 bases of the junction left unmatched. Per the germline V gene, CDR1 is SGHTA and CDR2 is FQGNSA. CDR3: CASSLVSATGEQETQYF. The CDR3, as DNA: TGTGCCAGCAGCTTAGTTAGCGCGACAGGGGAACAAGAGACCCAGTACTTC.

This clonotype was observed many times. The chain joins TRBV15 to TRBJ2-7; D gene uncertain. The CDR3 spans 14 residues. V lost 5 bases, J lost 6 bases, and 17 bases lay in between. Germline assignment: CDR1 LNHNV and CDR2 YYDKDF (reference sequence). In nucleotides, the CDR3 is TGTGCCACCAGCCCTCCGGGTAGGGTGAGCGAGCAGTACTTC. The encoded protein is CATSPPGRVSEQYF.

This clonotype was recorded at least ten times. V is TRBV7-9 and J is TRBJ2-5; TRBD1 might be the D (5 bases). The CDR3 runs 14 residues. V was pared by 5 bases and J by 1 base, with 11 bases between. Germline values: CDR1 SEHNR, CDR2 FQNEAQ (reference sequence). CDR3 coding DNA: TGTGCCAGCAGCCGATGGCAGGGCCAAGAGACCCAGTACTTC. Protein sequence: CASSRWQGQETQYF.

The table lists this clonotype with a count of one. A read error is possible here, since a much larger clone lies one base away. The chain has TRBV27 and TRBJ2-3; D is perhaps TRBD2 (6 bases). The CDR3 has 14 amino acids. Germline CDR1 reads MNHEY; CDR2 reads SMNVEV (reference sequence). CDR3 residues: CASSSPSSADAQYF. The CDR3 DNA reads as TGTGCCAGCAGTTCCCCCTCTAGCGCAGATGCGCAGTATTTT.

This chain connects TRBV20-1 to TRBJ1-1, with no clear D. The ends were cut back, 0 bases at V and 8 bases at J, with 13 bases in the middle. There are 13 residues in the CDR3. Germline V gene lookup returns CDR1 DFQATT and CDR2 SNEGSKA (reference sequence). CDR3 in amino acids: CSARDLVLEEAFF. CDR3 nucleotide sequence: TGCAGTGCTAGAGATCTTGTCCTGGAAGAAGCTTTCTTT.

This clonotype was observed many times. The chain joins TRBV21-1 to TRBJ2-5; the tabulated D call, TRBD1, remains unverified against the DNA. TRBV21-1 is a recognized pseudogene. There are 18 residues in the CDR3. The CDR3 coding sequence is TGTGCCAGCAGCAACGGGGGACAGCCTCTCGCCCGCCAAGAGACCCAGTACTTC. This translates into CASSNGGQPLARQETQYF.

This clonotype has at least ten counts. This sequence joins TRBV4-1 and TRBJ2-3, with D possibly being TRBD1 or TRBD2 (6 bases each). Trimming left V 4 bases short and J 3 bases short, with 17 bases between. Germline V CDR1 and CDR2: MGHRA, YSYEKL. The CDR3 runs 16 residues. The CDR3 protein is CASSPEVQGRTDTQYF. The CDR3 DNA is TGCGCCAGCAGCCCAGAGGTCCAGGGGAGGACAGATACGCAGTATTTT.

This clonotype was observed at least ten times. This chain joins TRBV6-5 and TRBJ2-5; unclear D gene. CDR1 is MNHEY, CDR2 SVGAGI, per germline. Trimming removed 1 base at V and 2 bases at J, with 8 bases between. The CDR3 runs 14 residues. CDR3 sequence (DNA): TGTGCCAGCAGTTACTTTGGGCAGCAAGAGACCCAGTACTTC. Translated, it gives CASSYFGQQETQYF.

This clonotype was recorded many times. The chain has TRBV29-1 and TRBJ2-7, with D possibly matching TRBD1 (5 bases). Germline V gene data show CDR1 as SQVTM and CDR2 as ANQGSEA. With 5 bases removed from V and 0 bases from J, the gap between germline ends came to 11 bases. The CDR3 runs to 13 residues. The CDR3 DNA is TGCAGCGTTAGGGTAGGGGCCTCCTACGAGCAGTACTTC. Its protein is CSVRVGASYEQYF.

This clonotype showed up many times. The chain joins TRBV12-3 or TRBV12-4 to TRBJ2-2; 12 bases agree with TRBD2. The V segment lost 2 bases and the J segment 7 bases; nucleotides outside the gene matches: 8. The CDR3 consists of 17 residues. The CDR3 DNA reads as TGTGCCAGCAGTTTAAGGCTAGCGGGAGGGTCTGTCGGGGAGCTGTTTTTT. Translated, it gives CASSLRLAGGSVGELFF.

This clonotype was counted ten times or more. The chain couples TRBV7-2 to TRBJ2-3; D is undetermined. This CDR3 is built from 13 residues. Germline lookup yields CDR1 SGHTA and CDR2 FQGNSA. V lost 7 bases, J lost 5 bases, and 13 bases lay in between. CDR3 in amino acids: CASTSPLIDTQYF. CDR3 nucleotides: TGTGCCAGCACCTCCCCACTCATAGATACGCAGTATTTT.